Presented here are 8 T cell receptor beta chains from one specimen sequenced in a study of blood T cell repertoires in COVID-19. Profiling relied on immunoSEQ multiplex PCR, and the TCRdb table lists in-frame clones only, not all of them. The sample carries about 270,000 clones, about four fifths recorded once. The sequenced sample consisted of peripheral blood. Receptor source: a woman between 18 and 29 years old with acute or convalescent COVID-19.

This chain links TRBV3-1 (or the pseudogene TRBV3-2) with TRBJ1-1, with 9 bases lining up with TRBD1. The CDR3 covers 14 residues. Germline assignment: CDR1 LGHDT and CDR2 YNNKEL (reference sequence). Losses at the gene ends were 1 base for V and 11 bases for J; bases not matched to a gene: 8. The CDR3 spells CASSQGQTGGTAFF. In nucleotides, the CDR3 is TGTGCCAGCAGCCAAGGGCAAACAGGGGGCACGGCTTTCTTT.

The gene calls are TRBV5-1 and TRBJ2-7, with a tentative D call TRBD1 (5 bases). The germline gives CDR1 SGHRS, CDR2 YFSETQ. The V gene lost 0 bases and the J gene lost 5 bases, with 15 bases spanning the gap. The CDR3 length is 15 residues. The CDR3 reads CASSLGGGRANEQYF. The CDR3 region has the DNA TGCGCCAGCAGCTTGGGGGGTGGCAGGGCAAACGAGCAGTACTTC.

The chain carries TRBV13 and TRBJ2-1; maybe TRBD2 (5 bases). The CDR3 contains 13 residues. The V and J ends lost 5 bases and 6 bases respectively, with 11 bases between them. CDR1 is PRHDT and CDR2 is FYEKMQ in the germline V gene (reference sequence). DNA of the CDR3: TGTGCCAGCAGCCCGAGGGCTGGCAATGAGCAGTTCTTC. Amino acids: CASSPRAGNEQFF.

This CDR3 reads CASTPGPPARGAFF. CDR3 DNA sequence: TGTGCCAGTACCCCAGGCCCCCCAGCCCGGGGAGCTTTCTTT. The chain combines TRBV19 with TRBJ1-1; D uncertain. CDR1 LNHDA and CDR2 SQIVND come from the germline V gene (reference sequence). Trimming took off 7 bases at V and 10 bases at J, with 22 bases between the two ends. This CDR3 contains 14 residues.

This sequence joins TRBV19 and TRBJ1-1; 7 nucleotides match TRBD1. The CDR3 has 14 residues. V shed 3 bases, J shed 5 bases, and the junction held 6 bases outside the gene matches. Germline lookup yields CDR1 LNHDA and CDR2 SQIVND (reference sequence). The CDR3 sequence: CASSMRTGWTEAFF. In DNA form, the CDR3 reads TGTGCCAGTAGTATGAGGACAGGCTGGACTGAAGCTTTCTTT.

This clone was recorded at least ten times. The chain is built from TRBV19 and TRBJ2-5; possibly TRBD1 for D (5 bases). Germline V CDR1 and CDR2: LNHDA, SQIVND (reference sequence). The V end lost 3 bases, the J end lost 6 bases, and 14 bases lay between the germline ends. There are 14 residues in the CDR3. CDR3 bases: TGTGCCAGTAGTATTAGTCAGGGAATACAGACCCAGTACTTC. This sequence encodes CASSISQGIQTQYF.

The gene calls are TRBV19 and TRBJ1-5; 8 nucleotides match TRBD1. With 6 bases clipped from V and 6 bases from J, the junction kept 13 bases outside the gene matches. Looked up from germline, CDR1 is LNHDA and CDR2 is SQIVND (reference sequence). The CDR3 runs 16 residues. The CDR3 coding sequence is TGTGCCAGTAGCCGAAGGACAGGGTGGCAAGGTCAGCCCCAGCATTTT. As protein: CASSRRTGWQGQPQHF. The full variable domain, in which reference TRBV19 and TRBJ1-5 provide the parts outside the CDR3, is DGGITQSPKYLFRKEGQNVTLSCEQNLNHDAMYWYRQDPGQGLRLIYYSQIVNDFQKGDIAEGYSVSREKKESFPLTVTSAQKNPTAFYLCASSRRTGWQGQPQHFGDGTRLSIL.

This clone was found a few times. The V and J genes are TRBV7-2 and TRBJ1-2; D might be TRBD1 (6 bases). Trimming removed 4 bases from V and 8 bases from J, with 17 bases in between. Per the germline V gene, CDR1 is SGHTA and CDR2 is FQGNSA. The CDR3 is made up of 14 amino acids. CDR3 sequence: CASSSPRVRGGYTF. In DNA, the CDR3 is TGTGCCAGCAGCTCCCCACGGGTCAGGGGAGGCTACACCTTC.